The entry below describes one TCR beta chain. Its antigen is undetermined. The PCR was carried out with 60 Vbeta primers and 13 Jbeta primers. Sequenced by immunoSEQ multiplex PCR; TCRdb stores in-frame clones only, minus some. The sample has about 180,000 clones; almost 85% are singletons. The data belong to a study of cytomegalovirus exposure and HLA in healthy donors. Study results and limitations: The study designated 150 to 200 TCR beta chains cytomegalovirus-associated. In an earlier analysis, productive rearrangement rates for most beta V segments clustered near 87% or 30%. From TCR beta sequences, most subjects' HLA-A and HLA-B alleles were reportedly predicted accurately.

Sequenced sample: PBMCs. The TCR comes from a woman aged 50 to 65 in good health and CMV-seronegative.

The CDR3 is CASSFWTRRTETQYF. As DNA, the CDR3 is TGTGCCAGCAGTTTCTGGACTAGGAGGACAGAGACCCAGTACTTC. The genes are TRBV28 and TRBJ2-5, with TRBD2 matching 7 bases. The CDR3 runs to 15 residues. Per germline, CDR1 MDHEN and CDR2 SYDVKM. Unmatched junction bases numbered 8, after V lost 3 bases and J lost 4 bases.